This entry features one T cell receptor (beta chain) sequence. What this receptor recognizes is not known. Since no conserved phenylalanine or tryptophan closes the CDR3, a read error is the likely cause. The DNA is left out, because the CDR3 cannot be placed on it with certainty; the CDR3 is given as TCRdb lists it. The data were taken from a study of tumor-infiltrating lymphocytes in oesophageal squamous cell carcinoma (dated by TCRdb to 2016 to 2017). The library was produced with PCR. Sequenced on an Illumina HiSeq 2000. TCRdb handled the public reads itself, with Q25 trimming in fastp and clone calling in MiXCR, and kept productive beta chains. Merged by CDR3 protein, the rows form single entries marked with the most common genes and DNA. This sample comprises approximately 7,800 distinct CDR3 sequences, 15% to 18% of them detected only once. The top ten constitute approximately 13% of the sample.

The sequenced sample was blood. This receptor was obtained from a male donor with esophageal squamous cell carcinoma.

The CDR3 amino acid sequence is: CASSLGGAGVGEQYFGN. In this chain, TRBV7-6 is recombined with TRBJ2-4; the table names TRBD1, a call not compared with the DNA. The CDR3 has 17 residues if both end residues are counted. Via the germline V gene, CDR1 is SGHVS and CDR2 FNYEAQ.